This T cell receptor beta chain was sequenced for a study of T cell changes during pregnancy in multiple sclerosis. This CDR3 has 14 amino acids. Germline CDR1 is MNHEY and CDR2 is SMNVEV (reference sequence). With 2 bases removed from V and 7 bases from J, the gap between germline ends came to 14 bases. The method was immunoSEQ multiplex PCR; TCRdb's version includes in-frame clones alone and lacks a portion of them. The data show about 47,000 clones, almost 95% seen once. This clonotype originated in a female donor with multiple sclerosis, enrolled in a pregnancy study. The sequenced sample was peripheral blood, obtained in the third trimester of pregnancy. The rearrangement links TRBV27 to TRBJ1-1, with D possibly matching TRBD1 (5 bases). The CDR3 is CASSLGGGRFEAFF. The CDR3 DNA reads TGTGCCAGCAGTTTAGGGGGGGGACGGTTTGAAGCTTTCTTT.